The 31 T cell receptor beta chains below were found in one sample sequenced in a study of sequential checkpoint blockade in melanoma. Treatment described: randomized to nivolumab then ipilimumab (arm A) or the reverse (arm B). Clones were read by immunoSEQ multiplex PCR, and TCRdb kept only the in-frame ones, dropping some. In the table there are under 20,000 clones, approximately 70% of which are singletons. The sample was CD8+ T cells sorted from blood (inferred from file names), taken from a patient given nivolumab and ipilimumab in sequence. These TCRs come from a human donor with melanoma.

The rearrangement joins TRBV7-9 to TRBJ2-7; tentative D call: TRBD1 (5 bases). The germline V gene has CDR1 SEHNR and CDR2 FQNEAQ (reference sequence). The CDR3 extends over 13 amino acids. V dropped 5 bases and J dropped 5 bases, with 13 bases sitting between them. CDR3: CASSPPQGNEQYF. DNA for the CDR3: TGTGCCAGCAGCCCTCCTCAGGGAAACGAGCAGTACTTC. The variable domain in full, with the rest retrieved from reference TRBV7-9 and TRBJ2-7, is DTGVSQNPRHKITKRGQNVTFRCDPISEHNRLYWYRQTLGQGPEFLTYFQNEAQLEKSRLLSDRFSAERPKGSFSTLEIQRTEQGDSAMYLCASSPPQGNEQYFGPGTRLTVT.

This clone was seen a few times. CDR3 residues: CASLRGYTDTQYF. Here the CDR3 DNA reads TGTGCCAGCCTGCGGGGTTACACAGATACGCAGTATTTT. This sequence joins TRBV5-6 and TRBJ2-3, with a tentative D call TRBD2 (6 bases). CDR3 length equals 13 residues. Trimming stripped 7 bases from V and 2 bases from J, with 11 bases between. CDR1 is SGHDT, CDR2 YYEEEE, per germline.

The chain couples TRBV6-5 to TRBJ2-1, with D perhaps matching TRBD2 (6 bases). V lost 2 bases and J lost 9, with 20 bases in between. Germline lookup yields CDR1 MNHEY and CDR2 SVGAGI. CDR3 length: 16 residues. The CDR3 DNA follows: TGTGCCAGCAGTTACCATCTTAAGACCGGGAGCCGTGAGCAGTTCTTC. Its protein is CASSYHLKTGSREQFF.

The chain recombines TRBV6-5 with TRBJ1-2, with D uncertain. The CDR3 has 13 residues. CDR1 MNHEY and CDR2 SVGAGI come from the germline V gene. V was shortened by 6 bases and J by 4 bases, with 12 bases between the two germline ends. The CDR3 DNA is TGTGCCAGCAGCCCTGTGTGGGCCTATGGCTACACCTTC. This encodes CASSPVWAYGYTF.

The V and J genes are TRBV4-2 and TRBJ1-5; 8 positions agree with TRBD1. CDR1 and CDR2 (germline): LGHNA, YNFKEQ. The CDR3 is 18 residues long. The junction had 10 bases not matched to a gene; V was cut back by 0 bases and J by 3 bases. The CDR3 nucleotides read TGTGCCAGCAGCCAAGAGTTGGGGCAGGGGGCCGACAATCAGCCCCAGCATTTT. The encoded protein is CASSQELGQGADNQPQHF.

The gene calls are TRBV5-5 and TRBJ2-7; tentative D call: TRBD2 (7 bases). CDR1 is SGHKS and CDR2 is YYEKEE in the germline V gene (reference sequence). The V and J ends lost 4 bases and 6 bases respectively, with 14 bases between them. The CDR3 runs to 13 residues. The CDR3 sequence: CASSRGASGEQYF. The CDR3 nucleotides are TGTGCCAGCAGCCGGGGGGCCTCCGGCGAGCAGTACTTC.

V and J are TRBV9 and TRBJ1-5; perhaps TRBD1 as D (5 bases). The CDR3 covers 14 residues. V lost 0 bases to trimming and J lost 7 bases, with 11 bases between them. Germline V lookup: CDR1 SGDLS, CDR2 YYNGEE. For the CDR3, the DNA is TGTGCCAGCAGCGTAGGCCAGGGTGGGCAGCCCCAGCATTTT. It translates to CASSVGQGGQPQHF.

The sample holds a few counts of this clone. In DNA form, the CDR3 reads TGCGCCAGCAGCCAAGTTCTCAGGGTCCAAGAGACCCAGTACTTC. Amino acids: CASSQVLRVQETQYF. The V gene is TRBV4-3, the J gene TRBJ2-5; possible D gene TRBD1, 5 bases. The CDR3 runs 15 residues. V lost 1 base to trimming and J lost 1 base, with 10 bases between them. Germline CDR1 and CDR2: LGHNA and YSLEER.

The chain combines TRBV7-9 with TRBJ2-1, with TRBD2 matching 10 bases. The CDR3 covers 16 residues. The ends lost 5 bases at V and 4 bases at J; junction bases unmatched: 8. Germline V gives CDR1 SEHNR, CDR2 FQNEAQ (reference sequence). DNA of the CDR3: TGTGCCAGCAGCCCCCGGCTAGCGGGAGCTTACAATGAGCAGTTCTTC. This gives the protein CASSPRLAGAYNEQFF.

V is TRBV9 and J is TRBJ2-7, with TRBD1 identical over 7 bases. In germline, CDR1 is SGDLS, CDR2 YYNGEE. The CDR3 is 14 residues long. V shed 0 bases and J 0 bases; nucleotides not matched to a gene: 0. This CDR3 reads CASSVGDSSYEQYF. The CDR3 DNA follows: TGTGCCAGCAGCGTAGGGGACAGCTCCTACGAGCAGTACTTC.

The chain combines TRBV21-1 with TRBJ2-2; whether TRBD2, the table's D call, matches the DNA was not checked. TRBV21-1 represents a pseudogene. The CDR3 is 13 amino acids. CDR3 sequence reads: CARPGTRGGELFF. Written as DNA, the CDR3 is TGTGCCAGGCCGGGAACACGGGGCGGGGAGCTGTTTTTT.

V gene TRBV4-3 combines with J gene TRBJ2-3, with D perhaps matching TRBD1 (6 bases). The germline gives CDR1 LGHNA, CDR2 YSLEER. The CDR3 totals 16 residues. Trimming removed 0 bases from V and 6 bases from J, with 16 bases in between. CDR3 DNA sequence: TGCGCCAGCAGCCAAGATCCATTGGGGGCAGGCGATACGCAGTATTTT. It is translated as CASSQDPLGAGDTQYF.

V gene TRBV2 combines with J gene TRBJ2-3, with TRBD2 matching over 9 bases. The CDR3 covers 16 residues. Looked up from germline, CDR1 is SNHLY and CDR2 is FYNNEI. Trimming cost V 6 bases and J 4 bases; bases outside gene matches: 11. The CDR3 DNA sequence: TGTGCCAGCAGGGGGAACATGGGACTAGCAGCAGATACGCAGTATTTT. Translated, it gives CASRGNMGLAADTQYF.

This CDR3 is CASSQMTGLSTDTQYF. CDR3 sequence (DNA): TGCGCCAGCAGCCAGATGACAGGGCTTAGCACAGATACGCAGTATTTT. J is TRBJ2-3 and V is TRBV4-1; 7 bases align to TRBD1. This CDR3 is 16 amino acids long. Germline trimming cut 3 bases from V and 0 bases from J; bases unmatched to any gene: 6. Germline V gene lookup returns CDR1 MGHRA and CDR2 YSYEKL.

The J gene is TRBJ1-1, the V gene TRBV21-1. TRBV21-1 constitutes a pseudogene. The CDR3 contains 16 residues. In nucleotides, the CDR3 is TGTGCCAGCAGCAAAGAGCGGGGGATCATGAACACTGAAGCTTTCTTT. The encoded protein is CASSKERGIMNTEAFF.

This sequence joins TRBV19 and TRBJ2-7, with D possibly TRBD1 on 6 matching bases. V was pared by 5 bases and J by 0 bases, with 11 bases between. Per germline, CDR1 LNHDA and CDR2 SQIVND (reference sequence). The CDR3 is 14 residues long. The CDR3 coding sequence is TGTGCCAGTAGTCTCCGGGACACCTCCTACGAGCAGTACTTC. Amino acids: CASSLRDTSYEQYF.

This chain connects TRBV7-9 to TRBJ2-5; 7 nucleotides line up with TRBD1. The CDR3 is made up of 16 amino acids. V lost 0 bases and J lost 5; bases outside the gene matches: 9. Per germline, CDR1 SEHNR and CDR2 FQNEAQ (reference sequence). The CDR3: CASSLARAPRGETQYF. CDR3 bases: TGTGCCAGCAGCTTAGCTCGGGCACCCAGGGGGGAGACCCAGTACTTC. The full variable domain, completed using reference TRBV7-9 and TRBJ2-5, is DTGVSQNPRHKITKRGQNVTFRCDPISEHNRLYWYRQTLGQGPEFLTYFQNEAQLEKSRLLSDRFSAERPKGSFSTLEIQRTEQGDSAMYLCASSLARAPRGETQYFGPGTRLLVL.

The chain has TRBV12-5 and TRBJ2-1; maybe TRBD2 (5 bases). Trimming shortened V by 4 bases and J by 8 bases, and 21 bases separated the two germline ends. The CDR3 covers 16 residues. CDR1 LGHNT and CDR2 FRNRAP come from the germline V gene. The CDR3 region has the DNA TGTGCTAGTGGTTCCCCTAGCAGGCTTGAGATAGATGAGCAGTTCTTC. Translated: CASGSPSRLEIDEQFF.

The rearrangement links TRBV27 to TRBJ1-5; D perhaps matches TRBD1 (6 bases). The CDR3 has 18 amino acids. V lost 4 bases and J 1 base, leaving 20 bases between the germline ends. Germline values: CDR1 MNHEY, CDR2 SMNVEV (reference sequence). The CDR3 DNA reads as TGTGCCAGCAGTTACGCCCCTCCCGGGACACACAGCAATCAGCCCCAGCATTTT. Its translation: CASSYAPPGTHSNQPQHF.

The chain combines TRBV4-1 with TRBJ1-2, with no clear D. Germline lookup yields CDR1 MGHRA and CDR2 YSYEKL. CDR3 length equals 16 residues. V was clipped by 2 bases and J by 8 bases, with 21 bases between them. CDR3 coding DNA: TGCGCCAGCAGCCAACCCTCGACGGGAGGAGCCCAAGGCTACACCTTC. Translated: CASSQPSTGGAQGYTF.

The chain has TRBV7-2 and TRBJ1-1, with TRBD1 identical over 11 bases. The germline V gene has CDR1 SGHTA and CDR2 FQGNSA. The CDR3 is made up of 17 amino acids. Trimming removed 6 bases from V and 2 bases from J; junction bases left unmatched: 11. CDR3 coding DNA: TGTGCCAGCAGAGATCCGGACAGGGGGCTACGAAACACTGAAGCTTTCTTT. It encodes CASRDPDRGLRNTEAFF.

CDR3 sequence: CASAGQGISNQPQHF. For the CDR3, the DNA is TGTGCCAGCGCGGGACAGGGAATTAGCAATCAGCCCCAGCATTTT. This chain uses TRBV7-9 with TRBJ1-5; 9 nucleotides agree with TRBD1. V was clipped by 8 bases and J by 0 bases; unmatched bases: 5. CDR3 size: 15 residues. Germline V gene data show CDR1 as SEHNR and CDR2 as FQNEAQ (reference sequence).

The chain has TRBV27 and TRBJ1-1; D is perhaps TRBD1 (5 bases). V was cut by 6 bases and J by 2 bases, with 16 bases left in between. CDR1 and CDR2 from the germline V gene are MNHEY and SMNVEV (reference sequence). This CDR3 has 15 residues. CDR3 region: CASSLKGRLNTEAFF. The CDR3 coding sequence is TGTGCCAGCAGCCTTAAGGGGCGTTTAAACACTGAAGCTTTCTTT.

J is TRBJ2-1 and V is TRBV9; 8 positions agree with TRBD2. V dropped 5 bases and J dropped 0; count of bases not matched to a gene: 4. This CDR3 region has 15 residues. Germline V lookup: CDR1 SGDLS, CDR2 YYNGEE. The CDR3 sequence is CASSESGSSYNEQFF. CDR3 nucleotide sequence: TGTGCCAGCAGTGAGAGCGGGAGCTCCTACAATGAGCAGTTCTTC.

This sequence joins TRBV27 and TRBJ2-1, with 7 positions matching TRBD1. The CDR3 spans 16 residues. The germline V gene encodes CDR1 MNHEY and CDR2 SMNVEV (reference sequence). Losses at the gene ends were 6 bases for V and 0 bases for J; bases not matched to a gene: 8. The CDR3 loop is CASSSTGAGSYNEQFF. The CDR3 coding sequence is TGTGCCAGCAGCTCTACAGGGGCCGGCTCCTACAATGAGCAGTTCTTC.

This clone has more than one count but fewer than ten. The chain is built from TRBV7-6 and TRBJ2-3, with 7 nucleotides matching TRBD1. This CDR3 has 16 amino acids. J gave up 3 bases and V 5 bases, and 11 bases lay outside the gene matches. Germline-derived CDR1 and CDR2 are SGHVS and FNYEAQ. CDR3 in DNA: TGTGCCAGCAGCCAAACAGGGGTGTCGTTGACAGATACGCAGTATTTT. Residues: CASSQTGVSLTDTQYF. Drawing the rest from reference TRBV7-6 and TRBJ2-3, the complete variable domain is GAGVSQSPRYKVTKRGQDVALRCDPISGHVSLYWYRQALGQGPEFLTYFNYEAQQDKSGLPNDRFSAERPEGSISTLTIQRTEQRDSAMYRCASSQTGVSLTDTQYFGPGTRLTVL.

As for this clone: A junction end diverges from the germline sequence, so it may reflect a read error. The rearrangement uses TRBV5-5 and TRBJ1-5, with D perhaps TRBD1 (5 bases). There are 15 residues in the CDR3. Germline V CDR1 and CDR2: SGHKS, YYEKEE (reference sequence). CDR3: CASSQERGSNQPQHF. In nucleotides, the CDR3 is TGCGCCAGCAGCCAAGAAAGGGGCAGCAATCAGCCCCAGCATTTT.

The J gene is TRBJ2-2, the V gene TRBV7-9, with a possible D match to TRBD1 (5 bases). Germline V lookup: CDR1 SEHNR, CDR2 FQNEAQ (reference sequence). CDR3 length: 15 residues. With 5 bases removed from V and 0 bases from J, the gap between germline ends came to 10 bases. The CDR3 bases are TGTGCCAGCAGCCCAGGGTACGCGAACACCGGGGAGCTGTTTTTT. Protein: CASSPGYANTGELFF.

This chain uses TRBV9 with TRBJ2-5, with 7 positions matching TRBD1. The germline CDR1 and CDR2 sequences are SGDLS and YYNGEE. The length of the CDR3 is 15 residues. The V gene end was trimmed by 1 base and the J gene end by 11 bases; junction bases not matched to a gene: 14. The CDR3 DNA is TGTGCCAGCAGCGTAAGGACAGGTGGGGTTGATGAGCAGTACTTC. Translation: CASSVRTGGVDEQYF.

This clone is medium-sized in the sample. The rearrangement uses TRBV27 and TRBJ2-7; weak D call: TRBD1 (8 bases). Between the trimmed V and J ends, which lost 4 bases and 3 bases, there was a span of 16 bases. CDR3 length: 15 residues. Germline CDR1 reads MNHEY; CDR2 reads SMNVEV (reference sequence). CDR3: CASSSRQGTNYEQYF. The CDR3 nucleotides read TGTGCCAGCAGTTCCCGACAGGGGACTAACTACGAGCAGTACTTC.

The CDR3 is CASSQTGENEQFF. CDR3 sequence (DNA): TGTGCCAGCAGCCAGACAGGGGAGAATGAGCAGTTCTTC. The chain recombines TRBV7-9 with TRBJ2-1; 8 bases map to TRBD1. The germline V gene encodes CDR1 SEHNR and CDR2 FQNEAQ (reference sequence). The CDR3 is 13 amino acids. The junction had 4 bases not matched to a gene; V was cut back by 5 bases and J by 7 bases.